This record looks at one TCR beta chain sequence and its context. This record comes from a study of T-cell reconstitution after alpha-beta-depleted transplantation in children. The CDR3 runs to 17 residues. CDR1 is MNHEY, CDR2 SVGAGI, per germline. V trimming: 2 bases; J trimming: 2 bases; junction bases outside the gene matches: 8. The library targeted TCRbeta and was prepared with unique molecular identifiers. TCRdb re-called the PCR reads with MiXCR, one entry per CDR3 protein. The sample includes 450,000 to 600,000 distinct CDR3 sequences, about 30% of them seen just once. The material was PBMCs from the stem cell graft donor, obtained from the stem cell graft. This sequence originates from a human donor who donated a stem cell graft to a child with aplastic anemia. The chain is built from TRBV6-5 and TRBJ2-1; 8 nucleotides match TRBD2. CDR3 bases: TGTGCCAGCAGTTACGTAATCACTAGCGGAACCTACAATGAGCAGTTCTTC. It encodes CASSYVITSGTYNEQFF.